A single T cell receptor beta chain is shown here with its context. Antigen unknown. Germline lookup yields CDR1 DFQATT and CDR2 SNEGSKA (reference sequence). There are 16 residues in the CDR3. V was pared by 3 bases and J by 3 bases, with 11 bases of the junction left unmatched. TCRdb reanalysed the 5' RACE reads using MiXCR and keeps one entry per CDR3 protein. The sample consists of about 50,000 distinct CDR3 sequences, 17% of them appearing once. Naive CD4+ cells had CD25+ Tregs removed. Study observations and caveats: Tumor Tregs overlapped most with tumor, then blood, naive CD4+ cells.

The chain is built from TRBV20-1 and TRBJ2-7; TRBD2 aligns across 10 bases. This sequence originates from a female donor with breast cancer. Sequencing input: naive CD4+ T cells sorted from blood. Indicated subset: naive CD4+ T cells, CD4+CD45RA+CD25-. The CDR3 spells CSASQRRTSGLYEQYF. CDR3 DNA sequence: TGCAGTGCTAGCCAAAGAAGGACTAGCGGTCTCTACGAGCAGTACTTC.